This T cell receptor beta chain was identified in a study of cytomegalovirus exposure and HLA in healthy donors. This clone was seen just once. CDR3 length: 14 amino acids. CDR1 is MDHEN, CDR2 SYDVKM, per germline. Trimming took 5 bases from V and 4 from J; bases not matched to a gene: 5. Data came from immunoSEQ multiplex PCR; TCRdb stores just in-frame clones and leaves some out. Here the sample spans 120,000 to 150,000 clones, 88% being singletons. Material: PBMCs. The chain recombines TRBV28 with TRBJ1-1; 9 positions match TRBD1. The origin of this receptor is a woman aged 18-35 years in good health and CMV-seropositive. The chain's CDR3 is CASSPGDRATEAFF. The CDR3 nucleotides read TGTGCCAGCAGTCCCGGGGACAGGGCCACTGAAGCTTTCTTT.